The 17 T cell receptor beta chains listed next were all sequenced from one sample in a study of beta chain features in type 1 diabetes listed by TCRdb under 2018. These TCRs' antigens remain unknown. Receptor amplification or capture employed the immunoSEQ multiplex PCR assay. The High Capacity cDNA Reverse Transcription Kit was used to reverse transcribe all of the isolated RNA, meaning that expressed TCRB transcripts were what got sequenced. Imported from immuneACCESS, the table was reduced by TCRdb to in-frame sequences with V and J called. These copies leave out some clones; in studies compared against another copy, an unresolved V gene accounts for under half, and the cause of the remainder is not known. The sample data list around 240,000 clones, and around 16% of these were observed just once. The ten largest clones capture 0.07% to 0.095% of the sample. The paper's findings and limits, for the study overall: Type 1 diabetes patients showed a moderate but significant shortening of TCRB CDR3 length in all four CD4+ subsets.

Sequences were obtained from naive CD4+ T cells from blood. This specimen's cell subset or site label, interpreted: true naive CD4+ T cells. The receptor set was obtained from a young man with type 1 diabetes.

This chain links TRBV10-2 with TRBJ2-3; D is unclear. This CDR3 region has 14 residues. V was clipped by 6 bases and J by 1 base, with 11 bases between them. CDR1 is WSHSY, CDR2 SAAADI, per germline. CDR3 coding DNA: TGCGCCAGCAGGGTTAGGTCGGGCACAGATACGCAGTATTTT. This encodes CASRVRSGTDTQYF.

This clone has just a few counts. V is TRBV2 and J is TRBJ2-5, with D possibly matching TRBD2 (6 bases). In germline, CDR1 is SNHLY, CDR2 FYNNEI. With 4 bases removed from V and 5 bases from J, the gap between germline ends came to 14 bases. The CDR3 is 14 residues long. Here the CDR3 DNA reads TGTGCCAGCAGTGGCTTAGGAGGGGACGAGACCCAGTACTTC. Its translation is CASSGLGGDETQYF.

CDR3 DNA: TGCGCCAGCCAGGTCTCCGGGGCCAACACAGATACGCAGTATTTT. Encoded protein: CASQVSGANTDTQYF. V and J are TRBV5-1 and TRBJ2-3, with D possibly called TRBD1 or TRBD2 (5 bases each). Germline V gene data show CDR1 as SGHRS and CDR2 as YFSETQ. This CDR3 comprises 15 residues. The V gene lost 7 bases and the J gene lost 2 bases, with 17 bases spanning the gap.

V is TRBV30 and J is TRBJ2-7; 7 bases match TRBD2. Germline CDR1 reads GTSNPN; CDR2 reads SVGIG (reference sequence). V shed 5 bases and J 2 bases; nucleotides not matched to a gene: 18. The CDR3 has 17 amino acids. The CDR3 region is CAWRTPREASVTYEQYF. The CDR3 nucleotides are TGTGCCTGGCGGACCCCTCGGGAGGCCAGCGTAACCTACGAGCAGTACTTC. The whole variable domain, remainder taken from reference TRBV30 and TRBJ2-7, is SQTIHQWPATLVQPVGSPLSLECTVEGTSNPNLYWYRQAAGRGLQLLFYSVGIGQISSEVPQNLSASRPQDRQFILSSKKLLLSDSGFYLCAWRTPREASVTYEQYFGPGTRLTVT.

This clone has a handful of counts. CDR3 bases: TGCAGCGTTGGAGGATATAAATCCGGGGAAGACTACGAGCAGTACTTC. This translates into CSVGGYKSGEDYEQYF. This chain joins TRBV29-1 and TRBJ2-7; tentative D call: TRBD2 (5 bases). CDR1 and CDR2 from the germline V gene are SQVTM and ANQGSEA. V was pared by 4 bases and J by 3 bases, with 22 bases between. This CDR3 comprises 16 residues.

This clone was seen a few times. CDR3 in DNA: TGTGCCAGCAGTTTTCCCCTCGACAGCCGAAACTTGTACCAAGAGACCCAGTACTTC. As protein: CASSFPLDSRNLYQETQYF. This chain joins TRBV28 and TRBJ2-5; the D gene is possibly TRBD1 (5 bases). Germline CDR1 MDHEN, CDR2 SYDVKM. V was shortened by 3 bases and J by 0 bases, with 23 bases between the two germline ends. The CDR3 sequence is 19 residues long.

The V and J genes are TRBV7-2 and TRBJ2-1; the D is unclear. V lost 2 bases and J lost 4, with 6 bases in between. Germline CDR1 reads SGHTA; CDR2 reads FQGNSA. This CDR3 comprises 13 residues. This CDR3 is CASSLTRYNEQFF. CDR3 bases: TGTGCCAGCAGCTTAACCCGGTACAATGAGCAGTTCTTC.

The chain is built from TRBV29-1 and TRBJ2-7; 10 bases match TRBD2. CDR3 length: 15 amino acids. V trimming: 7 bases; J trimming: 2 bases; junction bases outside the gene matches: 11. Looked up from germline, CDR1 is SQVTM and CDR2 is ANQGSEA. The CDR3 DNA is TGCAGCGCCTGGATAGCTAGCGGGAGTACCTACGAGCAGTACTTC. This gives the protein CSAWIASGSTYEQYF.

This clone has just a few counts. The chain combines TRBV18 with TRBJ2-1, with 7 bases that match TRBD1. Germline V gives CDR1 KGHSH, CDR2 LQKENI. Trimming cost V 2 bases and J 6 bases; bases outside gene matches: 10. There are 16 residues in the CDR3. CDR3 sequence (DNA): TGTGCCAGCTCACCAAGTGAGGGGGCTGGCGGCAATGAGCAGTTCTTC. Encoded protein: CASSPSEGAGGNEQFF.

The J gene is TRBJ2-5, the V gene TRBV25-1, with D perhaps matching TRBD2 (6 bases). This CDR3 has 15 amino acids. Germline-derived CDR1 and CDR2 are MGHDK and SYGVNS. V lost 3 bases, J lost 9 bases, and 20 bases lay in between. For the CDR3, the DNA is TGTGCCAGCAGTGACCGGGGGACCTTCGGAGGGGCCCAGTACTTC. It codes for CASSDRGTFGGAQYF.

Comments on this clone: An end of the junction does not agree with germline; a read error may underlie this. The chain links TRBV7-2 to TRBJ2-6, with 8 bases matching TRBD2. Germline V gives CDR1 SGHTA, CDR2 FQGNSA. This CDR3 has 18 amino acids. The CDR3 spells CASSLAGTLLSGANVLTF. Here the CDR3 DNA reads TGTGCCAGCAGTTTAGCGGGAACCCTCCTGAGTGGGGCCAACGTCCTGACTTTC.

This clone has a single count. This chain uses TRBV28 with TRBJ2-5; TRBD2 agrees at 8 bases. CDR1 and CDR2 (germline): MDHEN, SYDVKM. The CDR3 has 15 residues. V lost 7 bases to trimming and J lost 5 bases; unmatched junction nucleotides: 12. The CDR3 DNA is TGTGCCAGCAAGCTACAAGCGGGAGAGTGGGAGACCCAGTACTTC. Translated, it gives CASKLQAGEWETQYF.

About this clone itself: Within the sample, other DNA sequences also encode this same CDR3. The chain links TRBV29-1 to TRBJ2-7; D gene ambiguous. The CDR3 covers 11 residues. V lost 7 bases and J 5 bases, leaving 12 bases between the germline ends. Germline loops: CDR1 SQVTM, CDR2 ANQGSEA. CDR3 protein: CSALGRDEQYF. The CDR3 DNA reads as TGCAGCGCCCTAGGTCGGGACGAGCAGTACTTC.

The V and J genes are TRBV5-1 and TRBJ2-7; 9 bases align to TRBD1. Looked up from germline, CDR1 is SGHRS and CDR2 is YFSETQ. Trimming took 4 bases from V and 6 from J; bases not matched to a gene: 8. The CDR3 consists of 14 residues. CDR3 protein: CASSGGTGSIEQYF. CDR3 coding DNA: TGCGCCAGCAGCGGCGGGACAGGGAGCATCGAGCAGTACTTC. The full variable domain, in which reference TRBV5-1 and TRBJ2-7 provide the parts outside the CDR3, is KAGVTQTPRYLIKTRGQQVTLSCSPISGHRSVSWYQQTPGQGLQFLFEYFSETQRNKGNFPGRFSGRQFSNSRSEMNVSTLELGDSALYLCASSGGTGSIEQYFGPGTRLTVT.

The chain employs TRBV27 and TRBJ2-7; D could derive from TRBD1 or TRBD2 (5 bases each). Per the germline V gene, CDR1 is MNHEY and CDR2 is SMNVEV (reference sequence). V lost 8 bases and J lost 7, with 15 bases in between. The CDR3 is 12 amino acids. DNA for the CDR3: TGTGCCAGCGGGACGTCGGGGAGAGAGCAGTACTTC. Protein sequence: CASGTSGREQYF.

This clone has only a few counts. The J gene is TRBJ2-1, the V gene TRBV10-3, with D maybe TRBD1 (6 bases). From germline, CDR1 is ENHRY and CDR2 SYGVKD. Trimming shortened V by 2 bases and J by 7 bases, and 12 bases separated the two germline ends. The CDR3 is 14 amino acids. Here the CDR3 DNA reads TGTGCCATCAGTGAGGCCCGGGACAATAATGAGCAGTTCTTC. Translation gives CAISEARDNNEQFF.

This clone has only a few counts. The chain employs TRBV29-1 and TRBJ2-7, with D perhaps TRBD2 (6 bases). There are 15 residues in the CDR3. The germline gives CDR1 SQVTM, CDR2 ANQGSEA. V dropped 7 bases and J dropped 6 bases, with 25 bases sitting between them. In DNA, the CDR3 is TGCAGCGGTCCAATCAAGACGGGGGTATTAGGCGAGCAGTACTTC. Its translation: CSGPIKTGVLGEQYF.